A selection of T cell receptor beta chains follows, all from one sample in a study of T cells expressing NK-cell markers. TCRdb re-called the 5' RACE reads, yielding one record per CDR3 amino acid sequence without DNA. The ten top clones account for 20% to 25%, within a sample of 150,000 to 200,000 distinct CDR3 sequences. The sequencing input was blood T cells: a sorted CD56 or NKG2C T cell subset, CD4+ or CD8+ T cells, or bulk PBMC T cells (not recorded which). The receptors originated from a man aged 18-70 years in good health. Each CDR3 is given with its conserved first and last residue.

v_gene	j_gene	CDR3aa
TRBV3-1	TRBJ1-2	CASSQVAYGYTF
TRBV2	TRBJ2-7	CASSEVPGRHEQYF
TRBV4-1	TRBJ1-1	CASSQESTLNTEAFF
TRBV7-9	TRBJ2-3	CASSLLPGGARTDTQYF
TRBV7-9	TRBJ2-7	CASSHYPGHQGYEQYF
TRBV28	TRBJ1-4	CASRKTGNEKLFF
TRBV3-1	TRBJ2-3	CASSQDRMGRDTQYF
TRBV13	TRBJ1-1	CASRGQAMGTEAFF
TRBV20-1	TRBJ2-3	CSASRDREDTDTQYF
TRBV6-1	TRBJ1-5	CASSQTGVGQPQHF
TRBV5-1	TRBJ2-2	CASSPPAYTGELFF
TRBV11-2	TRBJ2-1	CASSSPGGGINEQFF
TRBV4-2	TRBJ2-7	CASSQNGLGTGYEQYF
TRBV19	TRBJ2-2	CASSIELGGPGELFF
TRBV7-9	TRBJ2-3	CASSGGVAPGDTQYF
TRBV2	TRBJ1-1	CASSEVGWGTEAFF
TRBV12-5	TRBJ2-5	CASGGFTGQRETQYF
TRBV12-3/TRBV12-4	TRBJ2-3	CASSLMGHSTDTQYF
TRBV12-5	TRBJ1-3	CASGPPGTGLSSGNTIYF
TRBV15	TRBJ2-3	CATSAGSDTQYF
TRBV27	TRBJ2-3	CASRTDRGRPDTQYF
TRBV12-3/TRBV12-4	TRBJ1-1	CASSLDFRGVNTEAFF
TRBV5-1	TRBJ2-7	CASSLSVDYEQYF
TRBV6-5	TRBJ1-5	CASSYTGNQPQHF
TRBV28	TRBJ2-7	CASSGQVYEQYF
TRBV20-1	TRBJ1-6	CSARGGVEGWTYNSPLHF
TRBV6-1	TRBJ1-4	CASSQLQTAPEKLFF
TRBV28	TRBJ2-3	CASSLNVPSTDTQYF
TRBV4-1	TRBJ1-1	CASSQGTVYMNTEAFF